The clone carrying this TCR beta chain occurred a few times. The second PCR ran about 6 to 11 cycles with a sample-barcoded 5' primer and J-beta primers. Tags on each cDNA molecule came from a template-switch adaptor with 12 random nucleotides. Each sample provided no less than 2.5 million CDR3-containing paired-end reads. One entry per CDR3 protein, called by TCRdb with MiXCR from the 5' RACE reads. The data hold more than 550,000 distinct CDR3 sequences, with about 20% observed a single time. Donors ranged from roughly 6 to 90 years old and were healthy Caucasians in Russia. Looked up from germline, CDR1 is SNHLY and CDR2 is FYNNEI. The CDR3 consists of 12 residues. This specimen comes from a study of blood T cells in healthy people across ages.

This sequence joins TRBV2 and TRBJ2-1; no reliable D call. The J call may be mistaken, given a closer DNA end match to TRBJ2-7. The sequence derives from a man aged 70 or older in good health. Sequencing was done on a sample of blood. The CDR3 here is CASSTSAYEQYF. As DNA, the CDR3 is TGTGCCAGCAGCACCTCAGCCTACGAGCAGTACTTC.